Below, 3 T cell receptor beta chains from the same sample are listed, as sequenced in a study of beta chain features in type 1 diabetes. The authors reverse transcribed all of the isolated RNA, so sequencing captured expressed TCRB transcripts. Generated by immunoSEQ multiplex PCR, the TCRdb table keeps only in-frame clones and is missing some. In the table there are some 160,000 clones, 9% of which are singletons. What these receptors recognize is not known. Broader study findings: TCRB CDR3s from Type 1 diabetes patients were moderately but significantly shorter in all four CD4+ subsets.

The sample consisted of central memory CD4+ T cells from blood. The receptor set was obtained from a woman in her 30s with type 1 diabetes.

The table lists this clone with a few counts. V gene TRBV30 combines with J gene TRBJ2-3, with a possible D match to TRBD1 (5 bases). The CDR3 has 13 residues. From germline, CDR1 is GTSNPN and CDR2 SVGIG (reference sequence). Trimming stripped 5 bases from V and 6 bases from J, with 15 bases between. The CDR3 here is CAWAQAQADTQYF. The DNA of the CDR3 is TGTGCCTGGGCCCAAGCACAGGCCGATACGCAGTATTTT.

As DNA, the CDR3 is TGTGCCAGCAGCAAGGACACCTACGAGCAGTACTTC. Translation: CASSKDTYEQYF. This chain connects TRBV7-2 to TRBJ2-7; D possibly corresponds to TRBD1 (5 bases). CDR3 size: 12 residues. Germline V gene sequence: CDR1 SGHTA, CDR2 FQGNSA. The V end was cut by 5 bases, the J end by 2 bases, with 7 bases between.

This clone came up a few times. This rearrangement joins TRBV5-1 to TRBJ2-5; D not resolved. There are 14 residues in the CDR3. Germline V CDR1 and CDR2: SGHRS, YFSETQ. V gave up 2 bases and J gave up 0 bases, with 8 bases separating them. The CDR3: CASSLGQDQETQYF. The CDR3 nucleotides are TGCGCCAGCAGCTTAGGCCAGGACCAAGAGACCCAGTACTTC. The variable domain in full, with the rest retrieved from reference TRBV5-1 and TRBJ2-5, is KAGVTQTPRYLIKTRGQQVTLSCSPISGHRSVSWYQQTPGQGLQFLFEYFSETQRNKGNFPGRFSGRQFSNSRSEMNVSTLELGDSALYLCASSLGQDQETQYFGPGTRLLVL.